These 28 T cell receptor beta chains originate from one sample sequenced in a study of cytomegalovirus exposure and HLA in healthy donors. It was with 60 Vbeta and 13 Jbeta primers that the PCR ran. The table came from immunoSEQ multiplex PCR; TCRdb's copy has only in-frame clones and leaves some out. The data show about 200,000 clones, over 75% seen once. Specimen: PBMCs. The receptors stem from a girl aged 2-10 years in good health and CMV-seronegative.

The chain uses TRBV6-5 and TRBJ2-7; possible D gene TRBD2, 5 bases. This CDR3 is built from 14 residues. Trimming left V 0 bases short and J 6 bases short, with 12 bases between. From germline, CDR1 is MNHEY and CDR2 SVGAGI. CDR3 coding DNA: TGTGCCAGCAGTTACTCTGGCGGCGGACTCGAGCAGTACTTC. Amino acid sequence: CASSYSGGGLEQYF.

The genes are TRBV6-1 and TRBJ2-7; the match to TRBD2 covers 7 bases. This CDR3 region has 14 residues. Losses at the gene ends were 6 bases for V and 3 bases for J; bases not matched to a gene: 8. Germline CDR1 is MNHNS and CDR2 is SASEGT. CDR3 amino acids: CASRGREFSYEQYF. CDR3 sequence (DNA): TGTGCCAGCAGGGGGAGGGAGTTCAGCTACGAGCAGTACTTC.

The chain links TRBV2 to TRBJ2-2; the match to TRBD2 covers 10 bases. Germline V gene lookup returns CDR1 SNHLY and CDR2 FYNNEI. V lost 4 bases and J lost 3; bases outside the gene matches: 8. This CDR3 comprises 17 residues. CDR3 sequence reads: CASSVNLAGGYTGELFF. The CDR3 DNA reads as TGTGCCAGCAGTGTAAACTTAGCGGGGGGCTACACCGGGGAGCTGTTTTTT.

The chain has TRBV5-5 and TRBJ1-2, with TRBD1 identical over 9 bases. Germline CDR1 reads SGHKS; CDR2 reads YYEKEE (reference sequence). Trimming removed 4 bases from V and 2 bases from J; junction bases left unmatched: 3. CDR3 length: 14 amino acids. CDR3 amino acids: CASSVQGANYGYTF. For the CDR3, the DNA is TGTGCCAGCAGCGTACAGGGGGCGAACTATGGCTACACCTTC.

The chain recombines TRBV9 with TRBJ1-2, with 8 nucleotides matching TRBD1. Germline V CDR1 and CDR2: SGDLS, YYNGEE. The CDR3 extends over 16 amino acids. Trimming removed 3 bases from V and 4 bases from J; junction bases left unmatched: 11. DNA for the CDR3: TGTGCCAGCAGCGCCTTAGAAGGACAGGGACTCTATGGCTACACCTTC. Encoded protein: CASSALEGQGLYGYTF.

The chain is built from TRBV5-6 and TRBJ2-1, with D possibly TRBD2 on 7 matching bases. V was trimmed by 0 bases and J by 3 bases, leaving 10 bases between them. The CDR3 runs to 15 residues. The germline V gene encodes CDR1 SGHDT and CDR2 YYEEEE. The CDR3 bases are TGTGCCAGCAGCTTGGTCGGGGGGCTCTACAATGAGCAGTTCTTC. Translated: CASSLVGGLYNEQFF.

The chain recombines TRBV10-1 with TRBJ1-1, with TRBD1 matching 8 bases. With 5 bases clipped from V and 3 bases from J, the junction kept 5 bases outside the gene matches. The germline V gene encodes CDR1 WNHNN and CDR2 SYGVQD (reference sequence). The CDR3 has 14 residues. In nucleotides, the CDR3 is TGCGCCAGCAGTCTGGACAGGGCAGACACTGAAGCTTTCTTT. This gives the protein CASSLDRADTEAFF.

The gene calls are TRBV6-5 and TRBJ1-2; a possible D gene is TRBD1 (6 bases). The V end lost 2 bases, the J end lost 3 bases, and 13 bases lay between the germline ends. The CDR3 is 15 amino acids. Germline V gene sequence: CDR1 MNHEY, CDR2 SVGAGI. CDR3 loop: CASSYEPTGDYGYTF. The CDR3 DNA sequence: TGTGCCAGCAGTTACGAGCCGACAGGAGACTATGGCTACACCTTC.

The chain uses TRBV29-1 and TRBJ1-2; TRBD1 is a possible D gene (5 bases). The germline V and J ends were trimmed by 7 bases and 4 bases, with 16 bases remaining between them. The length of the CDR3 is 13 residues. Germline V CDR1 and CDR2: SQVTM, ANQGSEA. The DNA for the CDR3 is TGCAGCGCCAGATCACCGACAGCCTATGGCTACACCTTC. It yields the protein CSARSPTAYGYTF.

The chain recombines TRBV18 with TRBJ1-1; possibly TRBD1 for D (6 bases). This CDR3 comprises 16 residues. Trimming took off 3 bases at V and 1 base at J, with 15 bases between the two ends. Germline V gene lookup returns CDR1 KGHSH and CDR2 LQKENI. The CDR3 nucleotides read TGTGCCAGCTCACCGTACTTGGGGACATCGAACACTGAAGCTTTCTTT. Translating gives CASSPYLGTSNTEAFF.

The rearrangement links TRBV2 to TRBJ1-2, with TRBD1 as a possible D gene (6 bases). The ends were cut back, 7 bases at V and 3 bases at J, with 18 bases in the middle. There are 15 residues in the CDR3. Germline-derived CDR1 and CDR2 are SNHLY and FYNNEI. DNA of the CDR3: TGTGCCAGCATGCACCCGGGGGGGCATGACTATGGCTACACCTTC. Translation: CASMHPGGHDYGYTF.

The chain uses TRBV6-1 and TRBJ1-2, with 7 nucleotides matching TRBD1. In germline, CDR1 is MNHNS, CDR2 SASEGT. The CDR3 is made up of 14 amino acids. V shed 6 bases, J shed 4 bases, and the junction held 8 bases outside the gene matches. The CDR3 region is CASSRQTGTYGYTF. The CDR3 DNA is TGTGCCAGCAGCCGCCAGACAGGGACCTATGGCTACACCTTC.

The chain carries TRBV6-6 and TRBJ1-2; D gene unclear. The CDR3 has 13 residues. The V gene's germline CDR1 is MNHNY and CDR2 SVGAGI (reference sequence). The ends were cut back, 0 bases at V and 4 bases at J, with 6 bases in the middle. The CDR3 loop is CASSYSSVYGYTF. The CDR3 DNA follows: TGTGCCAGCAGTTACTCTTCTGTCTATGGCTACACCTTC.

This chain connects TRBV10-2 to TRBJ2-5; 7 nucleotides align to TRBD2. This CDR3 has 15 amino acids. The trim removed 6 bases at V and 1 base at J, leaving 8 bases unmatched. Germline values: CDR1 WSHSY, CDR2 SAAADI. This CDR3 is CASRRGEPIQETQYF. The CDR3 nucleotides read TGCGCCAGCAGACGGGGGGAGCCAATCCAAGAGACCCAGTACTTC.

The table lists this clone with a count of one. The chain is built from TRBV2 and TRBJ2-7, with 12 bases aligning to TRBD2. CDR3 size: 15 residues. The germline V gene has CDR1 SNHLY and CDR2 FYNNEI. V lost 6 bases to trimming and J lost 4 bases; unmatched junction nucleotides: 7. DNA of the CDR3: TGTGCCAGCAGCCTAGCGGGAGGGCCGTTGTACGAGCAGTACTTC. It specifies CASSLAGGPLYEQYF. Drawing the rest from reference TRBV2 and TRBJ2-7, the complete variable domain is EPEVTQTPSHQVTQMGQEVILRCVPISNHLYFYWYRQILGQKVEFLVSFYNNEISEKSEIFDDQFSVERPDGSNFTLKIRSTKLEDSAMYFCASSLAGGPLYEQYFGPGTRLTVT.

The chain combines TRBV19 with TRBJ1-4; no reliable D call. The CDR3 runs to 15 residues. Looked up from germline, CDR1 is LNHDA and CDR2 is SQIVND (reference sequence). Trimming cost V 4 bases and J 9 bases, with 18 bases left between them. The DNA of the CDR3 is TGTGCCAGTAGTAGTCGGGCTTTGAACGGGAAAAAACTGTTTTTT. It translates to CASSSRALNGKKLFF.

The V gene is TRBV25-1, the J gene TRBJ1-5; D is ambiguous. The germline V and J ends were trimmed by 5 bases and 0 bases, with 14 bases remaining between them. Germline V CDR1 and CDR2: MGHDK, SYGVNS. CDR3 length: 16 residues. The CDR3 bases are TGTGCCAGCAGTCCACTAGGGTCTGATAGCAATCAGCCCCAGCATTTT. Residues: CASSPLGSDSNQPQHF.

This chain connects TRBV5-6 to TRBJ1-2; TRBD1 is a possible D gene (6 bases). The CDR3 is 18 residues long. Deletions cut 3 bases from V and 4 bases from J, with 25 bases between. Germline CDR1 SGHDT, CDR2 YYEEEE. The CDR3 spells CASSYWGTGIRTLYGYTF. CDR3 nucleotides: TGTGCCAGCAGCTATTGGGGCACAGGGATCAGGACTCTCTATGGCTACACCTTC.

The V and J genes are TRBV6-6 and TRBJ2-7, with a possible D match to TRBD2 (6 bases). Trimming removed 4 bases from V and 12 bases from J, with 25 bases in between. The CDR3 extends over 15 amino acids. Germline CDR1 reads MNHNY; CDR2 reads SVGAGI (reference sequence). CDR3 sequence: CASSSHSIRTGVGYF. Here the CDR3 DNA reads TGTGCCAGCAGTTCCCATTCAATCCGGACGGGGGTCGGGTACTTC.

The genes are TRBV6-5 and TRBJ1-2, with 7 nucleotides matching TRBD1. This CDR3 spans 12 amino acids. CDR1 MNHEY and CDR2 SVGAGI come from the germline V gene. J lost 2 bases, V lost 8 bases, and 2 bases had no gene match. CDR3 amino acids: CASHRGNYGYTF. In DNA, the CDR3 is TGTGCCAGCCACAGGGGCAACTATGGCTACACCTTC.

This chain connects TRBV12-5 to TRBJ1-2, with D hard to call. The V end was cut by 1 base, the J end by 7 bases, with 19 bases between. In germline, CDR1 is LGHNT, CDR2 FRNRAP. The CDR3 is made up of 16 amino acids. CDR3 residues: CASGLEWGGFYRGYTF. In nucleotides, the CDR3 is TGTGCTAGTGGTTTGGAATGGGGAGGTTTCTATCGTGGCTACACCTTC.

The J gene is TRBJ2-7, the V gene TRBV29-1; D is perhaps TRBD1 (5 bases). Per germline, CDR1 SQVTM and CDR2 ANQGSEA. The CDR3 is made up of 13 amino acids. The ends were cut back, 0 bases at V and 1 base at J, with 7 bases in the middle. CDR3 residues: CSVEDDSSYEQYF. The CDR3 nucleotides read TGCAGCGTTGAAGATGACAGTTCCTACGAGCAGTACTTC.

This rearrangement joins TRBV9 to TRBJ2-7; 7 bases align to TRBD2. CDR1 and CDR2 from the germline V gene are SGDLS and YYNGEE. This CDR3 is built from 13 residues. Trimming at V came to 0 bases and at J to 3 bases, leaving 0 bases not matched to a gene. CDR3 sequence reads: CASSVGGSYEQYF. CDR3 nucleotides: TGTGCCAGCAGCGTAGGCGGGAGCTACGAGCAGTACTTC.

The chain links TRBV14 to TRBJ2-5; 10 bases line up with TRBD1. This CDR3 spans 14 amino acids. Trimming removed 6 bases from V and 4 bases from J; junction bases left unmatched: 5. Germline values: CDR1 SGHDN, CDR2 FVKESK. The CDR3 DNA reads as TGTGCCAGCAGGGGGACAGGGGAAGGAGAGACCCAGTACTTC. This encodes CASRGTGEGETQYF.

This chain uses TRBV4-1 with TRBJ1-1; a possible D gene is TRBD1 (6 bases). Per germline, CDR1 MGHRA and CDR2 YSYEKL. The ends were cut back, 0 bases at V and 4 bases at J, with 9 bases in the middle. This CDR3 spans 14 amino acids. The CDR3 here is CASSQDRGPTEAFF. CDR3 nucleotides: TGCGCCAGCAGCCAAGACAGGGGTCCCACTGAAGCTTTCTTT.

This sequence joins TRBV28 and TRBJ1-5; 7 bases align to TRBD1. The CDR3 runs to 14 residues. The J segment lost 5 bases and the V segment lost 5 bases, leaving 6 bases of the junction unmatched. Germline CDR1 is MDHEN and CDR2 is SYDVKM. CDR3 region: CASSERQGHQPQHF. The CDR3 nucleotides read TGTGCCAGCAGTGAGAGACAGGGACATCAGCCCCAGCATTTT.

The chain recombines TRBV4-1 with TRBJ1-4; a weak D match, TRBD1 (5 bases). The CDR3 has 16 amino acids. The V and J ends lost 1 base and 4 bases respectively, with 13 bases between them. Per germline, CDR1 MGHRA and CDR2 YSYEKL. For the CDR3, the DNA is TGCGCCAGCAGCCAAGTACATGTGGGGGGTAATGAAAAACTGTTTTTT. Protein sequence: CASSQVHVGGNEKLFF.

CDR3 nucleotides: TGTGCCTGGGGGGGGACGTTCGGAAATGCCTATGGCTACACCTTC. It is translated as CAWGGTFGNAYGYTF. J is TRBJ1-2 and V is TRBV30; D might be TRBD1 (5 bases). V was clipped by 5 bases and J by 4 bases, with 20 bases between them. This CDR3 has 15 amino acids. Germline values: CDR1 GTSNPN, CDR2 SVGIG (reference sequence).